The 30 T cell receptor beta chains below were found in one sample sequenced in a study of glioma-infiltrating T cells after dendritic cell vaccination. Time point defined: after dendritic cell vaccination, including at tumor progression/relapse. The data were produced by immunoSEQ multiplex PCR, yet TCRdb's version contains in-frame clones alone and is incomplete. Among over 90,000 clones listed, roughly 80% were seen once. Material: blood, obtained after dendritic cell vaccination. These receptors were taken from a human donor with glioblastoma.

Only one count was recorded for this clone. The V call is TRBV29-1, the J call TRBJ2-1, with a tentative D call TRBD1 (6 bases). Germline V CDR1 and CDR2: SQVTM, ANQGSEA. Trimming cost V 4 bases and J 2 bases, with 12 bases left between them. CDR3 size: 14 residues. The CDR3 DNA reads as TGCAGCGTTGTCACAGGGACGACCTACAATGAGCAGTTCTTC. The encoded protein is CSVVTGTTYNEQFF.

With regard to this clone: Mismatch with germline at one junction end may stem from a read error. The gene calls are TRBV25-1 and TRBJ1-1; 11 bases are a match to TRBD1. Per germline, CDR1 MGHDK and CDR2 SYGVNS. The CDR3 is made up of 14 amino acids. CDR3 loop: CASSESGQGVQAFF. The CDR3, as DNA: TGTGCCAGCAGCGAATCGGGACAGGGGGTCCAAGCTTTCTTT.

The chain links TRBV6-1 to TRBJ2-5, with D perhaps TRBD2 (7 bases). Trimming took off 11 bases at V and 1 base at J, with 11 bases between the two ends. Germline V gene sequence: CDR1 MNHNS, CDR2 SASEGT. This CDR3 is built from 12 residues. CDR3 protein: CAGGGPQETQYF. The CDR3 DNA sequence: TGTGCCGGGGGGGGGCCCCAAGAGACCCAGTACTTC.

This clone was detected only once. The V gene is TRBV7-8, the J gene TRBJ2-2, with 13 nucleotides matching TRBD2. V gave up 5 bases and J gave up 2 bases; unmatched junction bases: 8. Germline CDR1 reads SGHVS; CDR2 reads FQNEAQ. CDR3 size: 18 residues. The CDR3 nucleotides are TGTGCCAGCAGCCGCAACGGACTAGCGGGAGATAACACCGGGGAGCTGTTTTTT. It is translated as CASSRNGLAGDNTGELFF.

The chain uses TRBV7-9 and TRBJ2-1; D may be TRBD1 (6 bases). The CDR3 is 15 amino acids. Germline V gives CDR1 SEHNR, CDR2 FQNEAQ (reference sequence). V gave up 1 base and J gave up 6 bases, with 13 bases separating them. This CDR3 is CASSLGQGRRNEQFF. The DNA of the CDR3 is TGTGCCAGCAGCTTAGGTCAGGGGCGACGCAATGAGCAGTTCTTC.

This clone was detected once. The CDR3 loop is CARSRTGGPGAFF. The CDR3 DNA reads TGTGCCCGTTCAAGGACAGGGGGGCCTGGGGCTTTCTTT. This sequence joins TRBV30 and TRBJ1-1, with 10 bases lining up with TRBD1. This CDR3 is 13 amino acids long. Germline loops: CDR1 GTSNPN, CDR2 SVGIG (reference sequence). J gave up 11 bases and V 8 bases, and 14 bases lay outside the gene matches.

The chain employs TRBV30 and TRBJ1-1; no clear D gene. Germline V CDR1 and CDR2: GTSNPN, SVGIG (reference sequence). This CDR3 has 12 amino acids. Trimming removed 2 bases from V and 3 bases from J, with 7 bases in between. The CDR3: CAWSPVHTEAFF. CDR3 nucleotide sequence: TGTGCCTGGAGTCCCGTTCACACTGAAGCTTTCTTT. Variable domain in full (rest from reference TRBV30 and TRBJ1-1): SQTIHQWPATLVQPVGSPLSLECTVEGTSNPNLYWYRQAAGRGLQLLFYSVGIGQISSEVPQNLSASRPQDRQFILSSKKLLLSDSGFYLCAWSPVHTEAFFGQGTRLTVV.

CDR3 in amino acids: CASSEWGGLSSGYTF. DNA for the CDR3: TGTGCCAGCAGTGAATGGGGGGGGCTATCTTCAGGCTACACCTTC. This chain links TRBV25-1 with TRBJ1-2; a possible D gene is TRBD1 (6 bases). Per the germline V gene, CDR1 is MGHDK and CDR2 is SYGVNS. The CDR3 extends over 15 amino acids. Trimming cost V 1 base and J 8 bases, with 17 bases left between them.

V usage is TRBV5-1 and J usage is TRBJ1-1; the D is unclear. From germline, CDR1 is SGHRS and CDR2 YFSETQ. The CDR3 extends over 13 amino acids. V was pared by 4 bases and J by 4 bases, with 11 bases between. The CDR3 DNA is TGCGCCAGCAGCCCCGTCCCGGGCACTGAAGCTTTCTTT. It specifies CASSPVPGTEAFF.

This chain joins TRBV29-1 and TRBJ2-7, with D maybe TRBD2 (5 bases). Germline lookup yields CDR1 SQVTM and CDR2 ANQGSEA. V was cut by 7 bases and J by 7 bases, with 26 bases left in between. The CDR3 spans 15 residues. The CDR3: CSAWRPGHKTGEQYF. The CDR3 DNA follows: TGCAGCGCCTGGCGACCGGGTCACAAAACGGGGGAGCAGTACTTC.

This clone turned up a few times. V gene TRBV2 combines with J gene TRBJ1-2; D may be TRBD1 (6 bases). Germline values: CDR1 SNHLY, CDR2 FYNNEI. The CDR3 loop spans 14 amino acids. V lost 5 bases to trimming and J lost 0 bases, with 10 bases between them. For the CDR3, the DNA is TGTGCCAGCAGTAGGGACATTGCTAACTATGGCTACACCTTC. This codes for CASSRDIANYGYTF.

This chain uses TRBV6-5 with TRBJ2-5, with 11 bases identical to TRBD2. The CDR3 length is 14 residues. Trimming at V came to 11 bases and at J to 1 base, leaving 6 bases not matched to a gene. Germline V gene sequence: CDR1 MNHEY, CDR2 SVGAGI. CDR3 in amino acids: CAGLAGGVQETQYF. CDR3 DNA: TGTGCCGGTCTAGCGGGGGGCGTCCAAGAGACCCAGTACTTC.

This sequence joins TRBV28 and TRBJ2-3; 9 bases line up with TRBD2. The V gene's germline CDR1 is MDHEN and CDR2 SYDVKM. The CDR3 totals 18 residues. V was pared by 6 bases and J by 2 bases, with 15 bases of the junction left unmatched. The CDR3 DNA is TGTGCCAGCAGCCCCTTGGCGGGGGGGAGTTTGACCACAGATACGCAGTATTTT. Protein sequence: CASSPLAGGSLTTDTQYF.

In this sample, this clone turned up a few times. The genes are TRBV5-1 and TRBJ2-2; TRBD2 matches at 7 bases. The germline V gene encodes CDR1 SGHRS and CDR2 YFSETQ. The ends lost 5 bases at V and 3 bases at J; junction bases unmatched: 7. The CDR3 runs to 15 residues. CDR3 in amino acids: CASSYSGAHTGELFF. The CDR3 coding sequence is TGCGCCAGCAGTTACAGCGGGGCGCACACCGGGGAGCTGTTTTTT.

In its sample, this clone was seen once. The chain combines TRBV4-1 with TRBJ1-1; weak D call: TRBD1 (5 bases). Trimming pared 0 bases from V and 0 bases from J, leaving 11 bases between. In germline, CDR1 is MGHRA, CDR2 YSYEKL. This CDR3 region has 16 residues. The CDR3 protein is CASSQDGPTVNTEAFF. In DNA, the CDR3 is TGCGCCAGCAGCCAAGATGGGCCGACAGTGAACACTGAAGCTTTCTTT.

This clone was seen a single time. The V gene is TRBV7-9, the J gene TRBJ2-1, with D possibly TRBD2 on 6 matching bases. The V end lost 3 bases, the J end lost 4 bases, and 16 bases lay between the germline ends. The germline gives CDR1 SEHNR, CDR2 FQNEAQ (reference sequence). This CDR3 comprises 16 residues. The CDR3 coding sequence is TGTGCCAGCAGCTTCCCATGGGGCGGGGCATACAATGAGCAGTTCTTC. Amino acids: CASSFPWGGAYNEQFF.

CDR3 sequence reads: CASSLRANEQFF. The CDR3 DNA is TGTGCCAGCAGCTTACGAGCCAATGAGCAGTTCTTC. The chain carries TRBV5-4 and TRBJ2-1, with unresolved D. CDR3 length equals 12 residues. The V end lost 2 bases, the J end lost 6 bases, and 6 bases lay between the germline ends. Germline-derived CDR1 and CDR2 are SGHNT and YYREEE (reference sequence).

V gene TRBV6-1 combines with J gene TRBJ1-2, with TRBD1 matching 9 bases. Germline V CDR1 and CDR2: MNHNS, SASEGT. V shed 1 base, J shed 2 bases, and the junction held 5 bases outside the gene matches. CDR3 length: 16 amino acids. Here the CDR3 reads CASSEEVTGGNYGYTF. CDR3 in DNA: TGTGCCAGCAGTGAAGAAGTAACAGGGGGCAACTATGGCTACACCTTC.

This chain connects TRBV27 to TRBJ1-4; D is uncertain. Trimming stripped 0 bases from V and 2 bases from J, with 13 bases between. The germline V gene encodes CDR1 MNHEY and CDR2 SMNVEV (reference sequence). The CDR3 length is 17 residues. CDR3 residues: CASSLSYPHWTNEKLFF. The CDR3 DNA follows: TGTGCCAGCAGTTTATCCTACCCCCATTGGACTAATGAAAAACTGTTTTTT. Complete variable domain (other parts from reference TRBV27 and TRBJ1-4): EAQVTQNPRYLITVTGKKLTVTCSQNMNHEYMSWYRQDPGLGLRQIYYSMNVEVTDKGDVPEGYKVSRKEKRNFPLILESPSPNQTSLYFCASSLSYPHWTNEKLFFGSGTQLSVL.

The chain joins TRBV6-5 to TRBJ1-2, with D tentatively TRBD1 (5 bases). The germline V gene encodes CDR1 MNHEY and CDR2 SVGAGI. V lost 0 bases and J 3 bases, leaving 5 bases between the germline ends. This CDR3 is built from 13 residues. This CDR3 is CASSYSTDYGYTF. The DNA of the CDR3 is TGTGCCAGCAGTTACTCGACAGACTATGGCTACACCTTC.

CDR3 nucleotide sequence: TGTGCCAGCAGCTTAAACGAGAGGACTGAAGCTTTCTTT. Its translation is CASSLNERTEAFF. The chain couples TRBV11-1 to TRBJ1-1; unclear D gene. Per germline, CDR1 SGHAT and CDR2 FQDESV (reference sequence). The CDR3 is 13 residues long. Trimming removed 2 bases from V and 5 bases from J, with 9 bases in between.

The gene calls are TRBV5-1 and TRBJ2-1, with 7 bases aligning to TRBD1. Looked up from germline, CDR1 is SGHRS and CDR2 is YFSETQ. The CDR3 runs to 17 residues. V gave up 3 bases and J gave up 4 bases; unmatched junction bases: 13. CDR3 DNA sequence: TGCGCCAGCAGCTCCGCATCCGGGACAGCTATTTACAATGAGCAGTTCTTC. It encodes CASSSASGTAIYNEQFF.

The rearrangement links TRBV12-5 to TRBJ1-5, with 7 nucleotides matching TRBD1. Germline V gene sequence: CDR1 LGHNT, CDR2 FRNRAP. Trimming removed 8 bases from V and 5 bases from J; junction bases left unmatched: 6. The CDR3 spans 13 residues. CDR3 in amino acids: CASSRDSHQPQHF. DNA of the CDR3: TGTGCTAGTTCTCGGGACAGTCATCAGCCCCAGCATTTT.

The genes are TRBV11-2 and TRBJ1-2, with no clear D. Germline V gene lookup returns CDR1 SGHAT and CDR2 FQNNGV. The length of the CDR3 is 14 residues. V lost 2 bases and J lost 1, with 8 bases in between. CDR3 region: CASSLQADNYGYTF. The CDR3 nucleotides read TGTGCCAGCAGCTTACAGGCCGATAACTATGGCTACACCTTC.

V usage is TRBV27 and J usage is TRBJ1-6; D might be TRBD1 (5 bases). V was shortened by 4 bases and J by 9 bases, with 10 bases between the two germline ends. Germline lookup yields CDR1 MNHEY and CDR2 SMNVEV (reference sequence). This CDR3 has 13 residues. CDR3 in amino acids: CASSWDGGSPLHF. CDR3 DNA sequence: TGTGCCAGCAGTTGGGACGGGGGTTCACCCCTCCACTTT.

The chain uses TRBV5-6 and TRBJ2-3; possible D gene TRBD2, 6 bases. V was pared by 5 bases and J by 2 bases, with 18 bases between. The CDR3 length is 16 residues. Looked up from germline, CDR1 is SGHDT and CDR2 is YYEEEE. The CDR3: CASRWRGGGHTDTQYF. Written as DNA, the CDR3 is TGTGCCAGCAGGTGGAGGGGAGGAGGACACACAGATACGCAGTATTTT.

V usage is TRBV7-2 and J usage is TRBJ1-3; D may be TRBD1 (5 bases). The V end lost 0 bases, the J end lost 0 bases, and 12 bases lay between the germline ends. Germline CDR1 and CDR2: SGHTA and FQGNSA. The CDR3 loop spans 17 amino acids. CDR3 in amino acids: CASSLARGLFSGNTIYF. The CDR3 DNA sequence: TGTGCCAGCAGCTTAGCTAGGGGTTTATTCTCTGGAAACACCATATATTTT.

This chain connects TRBV5-1 to TRBJ1-3, with D possibly being TRBD1 (5 bases). Germline V gene sequence: CDR1 SGHRS, CDR2 YFSETQ. This CDR3 spans 16 amino acids. V was clipped by 4 bases and J by 0 bases, with 14 bases between them. The CDR3 region is CASSPAWGVSGNTIYF. The DNA of the CDR3 is TGCGCCAGCAGCCCCGCGTGGGGGGTCTCTGGAAACACCATATATTTT.

This clone was seen only once. V is TRBV27 and J is TRBJ1-5, with 10 bases matching TRBD1. There are 14 residues in the CDR3. CDR1 is MNHEY and CDR2 is SMNVEV in the germline V gene (reference sequence). Losses at the gene ends were 6 bases for V and 6 bases for J; bases not matched to a gene: 5. The CDR3 spells CASSADRGRQPQHF. CDR3 sequence (DNA): TGTGCCAGCAGCGCCGACAGGGGGCGTCAGCCCCAGCATTTT.

V usage is TRBV29-1 and J usage is TRBJ2-1; 10 bases map to TRBD1. The J segment lost 9 bases and the V segment lost 5 bases, leaving 4 bases of the junction unmatched. The germline V gene has CDR1 SQVTM and CDR2 ANQGSEA. This CDR3 contains 12 residues. CDR3 nucleotides: TGCAGCGTTAGACAGGGGGCGGCTGAGCAGTTCTTC. Residues: CSVRQGAAEQFF.